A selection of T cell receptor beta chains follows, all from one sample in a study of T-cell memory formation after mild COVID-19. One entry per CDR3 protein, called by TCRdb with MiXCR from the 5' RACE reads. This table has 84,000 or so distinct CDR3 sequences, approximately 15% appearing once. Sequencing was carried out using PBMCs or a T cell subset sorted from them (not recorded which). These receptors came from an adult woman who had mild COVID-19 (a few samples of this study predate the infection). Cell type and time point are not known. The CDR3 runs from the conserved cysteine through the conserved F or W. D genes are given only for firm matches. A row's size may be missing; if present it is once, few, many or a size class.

CASSVGDSYEQYF	TGTGCCAGCAGCGTCGGTGACTCCTACGAGCAGTACTTC	TRBV9	TRBJ2-7	.	13	.
CASSSLLAGGADTQYF	TGTGCCAGCAGTTCCCTACTAGCGGGGGGAGCAGATACGCAGTATTTT	TRBV27	TRBJ2-3	.	16	TRBD2
CASSLGGQEDAFF	TGCGCCAGCAGCTTGGGAGGACAGGAGGACGCTTTCTTT	TRBV5-1	TRBJ1-1	few	13	TRBD1
CASSQAEGAYNEQFF	TGCGCCAGCAGCCAGGCTGAAGGGGCCTACAATGAGCAGTTCTTC	TRBV5-1	TRBJ2-1	few	15	.
CASSWTTSQETQYF	TGTGCCAGCAGCTGGACTACCTCACAAGAGACCCAGTACTTC	TRBV7-9	TRBJ2-5	many	14	.
CASSLGGPNQPQHF	TGTGCCAGCAGCTTGGGTGGTCCCAATCAGCCCCAGCATTTT	TRBV5-4	TRBJ1-5	few	14	.
CASRTTGEPPYEQYF	TGTGCCAGCAGAACCACAGGGGAGCCTCCTTACGAGCAGTACTTC	TRBV2	TRBJ2-7	few	15	TRBD1
CASSEQGIEAFF	TGTGCCAGCAGTGAACAGGGGATTGAAGCTTTCTTT	TRBV6-1	TRBJ1-1	few	12	.
CASSFTGVTEQFF	TGTGCCAGCAGCTTTACAGGGGTAACTGAGCAGTTCTTC	TRBV7-9	TRBJ2-1	many	13	TRBD1
CASSLDGRGTYNSPLHF	TGTGCCAGCAGCTTAGATGGCAGGGGAACCTATAATTCACCCCTCCACTTT	TRBV7-9	TRBJ1-6	few	17	.
CASSLAWTDTQYF	TGTGCCAGCAGTTTAGCCTGGACAGATACGCAGTATTTT	TRBV27	TRBJ2-3	few	13	.
CASSLGGAGVGTGELFF	TGTGCCAGCAGCTTAGGTGGAGCGGGGGTTGGCACCGGGGAGCTGTTTTTT	TRBV11-2	TRBJ2-2	few	17	TRBD2
CASSWWTKVGGNTGELFF	TGTGCCAGCAGTTGGTGGACCAAGGTGGGGGGTAACACCGGGGAGCTGTTTTTT	TRBV12-3/TRBV12-4	TRBJ2-2	.	18	.
CASSPAGQETQYF	TGTGCCAGCAGCCCCGCCGGCCAAGAGACCCAGTACTTC	TRBV12-3/TRBV12-4	TRBJ2-5	.	13	.
CASSFGWNSPLHF	TGTGCCAGCAGCTTCGGGTGGAATTCACCCCTCCACTTT	TRBV7-3	TRBJ1-6	few	13	.
CASSGTGAVGELFF	TGTGCCAGCAGTGGGACGGGAGCAGTCGGGGAGCTGTTTTTT	TRBV6-4	TRBJ2-2	few	14	.
CASSMTSSVAKNIQYF	TGTGCCAGCAGCATGACTAGTTCAGTGGCCAAAAACATTCAGTACTTC	TRBV7-8	TRBJ2-4	.	16	.
CASSLANSNSYEQYF	TGTGCCAGCAGTTTAGCGAACAGTAACTCCTACGAGCAGTACTTC	TRBV27	TRBJ2-7	many	15	.
CSAREPSRSSYNEQFF	TGCAGTGCTAGAGAGCCTAGCCGGAGCTCCTACAATGAGCAGTTCTTC	TRBV20-1	TRBJ2-1	many	16	.
CASTLTGRGYTF	TGTGCCAGCACCTTGACAGGGCGCGGCTACACCTTC	TRBV11-2	TRBJ1-2	few	12	TRBD1
CASSQGGRDSYEQYF	TGTGCCAGCAGCCAAGGGGGCCGGGACAGTTACGAGCAGTACTTC	TRBV14	TRBJ2-7	few	15	TRBD1
CSAGGWSPKSYGYTF	TGCAGTGCGGGCGGGTGGAGCCCTAAGAGCTATGGCTACACCTTC	TRBV20-1	TRBJ1-2	.	15	.
CASSPSGTVPYEQYF	TGTGCCAGCTCACCATCGGGGACAGTCCCCTACGAGCAGTACTTC	TRBV18	TRBJ2-7	once	15	TRBD1
CATRGGKRNQPQHF	TGTGCCACCAGGGGAGGGAAGCGGAATCAGCCCCAGCATTTT	TRBV24-1	TRBJ1-5	.	14	.
CASSQGAGFETQYF	TGTGCCAGCAGCCAAGGGGCGGGGTTCGAGACCCAGTACTTC	TRBV3-1	TRBJ2-5	.	14	.
CASSYSTPNTEAFF	TGTGCCAGCAGTTACTCTACACCCAACACTGAAGCTTTCTTT	TRBV6-2/TRBV6-3	TRBJ1-1	few	14	.
CASTLGVGLNEQFF	TGCGCCAGCACCCTGGGGGTAGGGTTAAATGAGCAGTTCTTC	TRBV5-1	TRBJ2-1	.	14	.
CSVDPDRNNEQFF	TGCAGCGTTGACCCCGACAGAAACAATGAGCAGTTCTTC	TRBV29-1	TRBJ2-1	many	13	.
CASSIVSSTHNEQFF	TGTGCCAGTAGTATAGTTTCCTCCACGCACAATGAGCAGTTCTTC	TRBV19	TRBJ2-1	.	15	.
CASSLDLMGHMNTEAFF	TGTGCCAGCAGTTTAGATCTTATGGGACACATGAACACTGAAGCTTTCTTT	TRBV12-3/TRBV12-4	TRBJ1-1	few	17	.
CASGTSGSTDTQYF	TGCGCCAGCGGGACTAGCGGCAGCACAGATACGCAGTATTTT	TRBV5-1	TRBJ2-3	.	14	TRBD2